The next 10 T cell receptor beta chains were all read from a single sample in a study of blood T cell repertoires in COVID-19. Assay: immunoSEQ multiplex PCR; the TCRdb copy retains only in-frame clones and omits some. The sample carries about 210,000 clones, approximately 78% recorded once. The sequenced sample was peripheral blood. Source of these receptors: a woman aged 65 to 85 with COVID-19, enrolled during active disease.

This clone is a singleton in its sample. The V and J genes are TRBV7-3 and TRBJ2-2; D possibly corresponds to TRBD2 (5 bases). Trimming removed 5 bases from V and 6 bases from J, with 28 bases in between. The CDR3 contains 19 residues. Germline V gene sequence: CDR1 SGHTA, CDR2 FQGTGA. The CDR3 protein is CASSLRTRTGSPSAGELFF. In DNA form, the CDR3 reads TGTGCCAGCAGCCTAAGGACCCGGACGGGGTCGCCGTCCGCCGGGGAGCTGTTTTTT.

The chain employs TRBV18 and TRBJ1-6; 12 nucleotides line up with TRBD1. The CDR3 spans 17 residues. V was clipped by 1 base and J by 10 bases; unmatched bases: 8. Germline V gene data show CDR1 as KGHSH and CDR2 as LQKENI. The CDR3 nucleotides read TGTGCCAGCTCACCACTCGGGACAGGGGGCGTGCGGTCACCCCTCCACTTT. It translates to CASSPLGTGGVRSPLHF.

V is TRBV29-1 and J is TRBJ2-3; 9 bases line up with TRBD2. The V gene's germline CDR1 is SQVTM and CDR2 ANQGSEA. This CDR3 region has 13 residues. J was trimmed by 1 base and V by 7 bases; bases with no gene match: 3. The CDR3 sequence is CSGASGGTDTQYF. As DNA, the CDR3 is TGCAGCGGAGCTAGCGGGGGCACAGATACGCAGTATTTT.

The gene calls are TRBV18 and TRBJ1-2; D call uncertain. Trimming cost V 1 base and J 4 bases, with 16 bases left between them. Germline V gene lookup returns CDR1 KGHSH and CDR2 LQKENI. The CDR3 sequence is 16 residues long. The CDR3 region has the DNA TGTGCCAGCTCACCACTAACGAGCCAATCGGGCTATGGCTACACCTTC. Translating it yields CASSPLTSQSGYGYTF.

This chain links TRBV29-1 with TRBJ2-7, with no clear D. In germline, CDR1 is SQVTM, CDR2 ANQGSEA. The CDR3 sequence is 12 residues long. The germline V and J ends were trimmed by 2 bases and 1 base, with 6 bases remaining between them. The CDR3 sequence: CSVETVSYEQYF. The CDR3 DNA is TGCAGCGTTGAAACTGTTTCCTACGAGCAGTACTTC.

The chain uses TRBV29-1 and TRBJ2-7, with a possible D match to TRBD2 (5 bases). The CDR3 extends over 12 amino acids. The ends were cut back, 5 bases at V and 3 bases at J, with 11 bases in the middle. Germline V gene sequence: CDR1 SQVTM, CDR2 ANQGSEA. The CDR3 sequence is CSVTEGGYEQYF. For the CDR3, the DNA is TGCAGCGTTACCGAAGGAGGCTACGAGCAGTACTTC.

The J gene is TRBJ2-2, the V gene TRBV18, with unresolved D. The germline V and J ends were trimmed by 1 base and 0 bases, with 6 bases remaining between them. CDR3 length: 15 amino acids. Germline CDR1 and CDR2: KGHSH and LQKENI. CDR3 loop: CASSPLQTNTGELFF. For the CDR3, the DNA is TGTGCCAGCTCACCACTACAGACGAACACCGGGGAGCTGTTTTTT. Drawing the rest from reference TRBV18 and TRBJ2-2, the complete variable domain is NAGVMQNPRHLVRRRGQEARLRCSPMKGHSHVYWYRQLPEEGLKFMVYLQKENIIDESGMPKERFSAEFPKEGPSILRIQQVVRGDSAAYFCASSPLQTNTGELFFGEGSRLTVL.

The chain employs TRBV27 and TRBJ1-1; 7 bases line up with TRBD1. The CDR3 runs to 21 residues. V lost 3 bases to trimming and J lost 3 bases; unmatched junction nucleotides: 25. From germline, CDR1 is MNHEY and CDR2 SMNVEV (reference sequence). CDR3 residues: CASSLMGDKTGNLVTDTEAFF. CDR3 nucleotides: TGTGCCAGCAGTTTGATGGGGGACAAGACAGGGAATTTAGTAACCGACACTGAAGCTTTCTTT.

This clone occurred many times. CDR3 region: CSVVSGGEKLFF. For the CDR3, the DNA is TGCAGCGTTGTATCAGGGGGCGAAAAACTGTTTTTT. The chain combines TRBV29-1 with TRBJ1-4; 8 positions agree with TRBD1. J lost 8 bases, V lost 4 bases, and 3 bases had no gene match. CDR1 SQVTM and CDR2 ANQGSEA come from the germline V gene. This CDR3 is built from 12 residues.

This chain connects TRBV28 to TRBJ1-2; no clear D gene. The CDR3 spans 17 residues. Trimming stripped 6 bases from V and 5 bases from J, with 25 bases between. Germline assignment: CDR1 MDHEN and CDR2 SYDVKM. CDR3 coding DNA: TGTGCCAGCAGCCCCGGGAGATCCTTATTGGGAGGATATGGCTACACCTTC. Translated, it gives CASSPGRSLLGGYGYTF.